This T cell receptor (beta chain) was documented in a study of cytomegalovirus exposure and HLA in healthy donors. The ends were cut back, 4 bases at V and 5 bases at J, with 14 bases in the middle. Germline V gene lookup returns CDR1 GTSNPN and CDR2 SVGIG (reference sequence). The CDR3 consists of 13 residues. The PCR had 60 Vbeta and 13 Jbeta primers. Sequencing was performed with immunoSEQ multiplex PCR; in TCRdb, only in-frame clones are kept and a portion is missing. The repertoire includes about 130,000 clones, approximately 85% of them detected once, and roughly 10% sits in the top ten. The source material was PBMCs. This sequence was found in a male donor in good health and CMV-seropositive. V usage is TRBV30 and J usage is TRBJ1-2; TRBD1 is a possible D gene (5 bases). Here the CDR3 DNA reads TGTGCCTGGATAAGGGGCGCGGAGTATGGCTACACCTTC. The encoded protein is CAWIRGAEYGYTF.